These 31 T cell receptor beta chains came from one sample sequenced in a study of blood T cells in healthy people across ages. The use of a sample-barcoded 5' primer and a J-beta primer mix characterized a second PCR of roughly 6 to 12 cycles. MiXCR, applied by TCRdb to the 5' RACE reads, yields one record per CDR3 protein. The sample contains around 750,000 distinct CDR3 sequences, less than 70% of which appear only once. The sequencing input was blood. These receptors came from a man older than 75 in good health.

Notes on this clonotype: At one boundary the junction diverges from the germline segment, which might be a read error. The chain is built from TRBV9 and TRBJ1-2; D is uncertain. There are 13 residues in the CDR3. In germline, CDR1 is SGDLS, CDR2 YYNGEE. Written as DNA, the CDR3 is TGTGCCAGTAGCGTAGTGGCCGGGAGCGGCTACACCTTC. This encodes CASSVVAGSGYTF.

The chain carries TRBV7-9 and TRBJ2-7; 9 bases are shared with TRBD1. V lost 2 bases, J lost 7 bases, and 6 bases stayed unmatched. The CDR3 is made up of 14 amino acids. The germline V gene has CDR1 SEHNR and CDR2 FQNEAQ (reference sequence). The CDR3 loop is CASSLTQGAGEQYF. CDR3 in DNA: TGTGCCAGCAGCTTAACACAGGGGGCTGGAGAGCAGTACTTC.

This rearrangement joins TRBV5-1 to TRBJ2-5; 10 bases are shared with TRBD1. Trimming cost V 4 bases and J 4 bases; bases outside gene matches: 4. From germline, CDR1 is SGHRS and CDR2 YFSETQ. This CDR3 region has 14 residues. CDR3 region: CASSAGTGAETQYF. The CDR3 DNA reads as TGCGCCAGCAGCGCCGGGACAGGGGCAGAGACCCAGTACTTC.

The CDR3 is CATGGGGTEAFF. The CDR3 nucleotides are TGTGCCACCGGTGGGGGAGGGACTGAAGCTTTCTTT. This chain joins TRBV6-5 and TRBJ1-1, with D perhaps matching TRBD1 (5 bases). Germline V gene lookup returns CDR1 MNHEY and CDR2 SVGAGI. The CDR3 length is 12 residues. The ends were cut back, 10 bases at V and 5 bases at J, with 14 bases in the middle.

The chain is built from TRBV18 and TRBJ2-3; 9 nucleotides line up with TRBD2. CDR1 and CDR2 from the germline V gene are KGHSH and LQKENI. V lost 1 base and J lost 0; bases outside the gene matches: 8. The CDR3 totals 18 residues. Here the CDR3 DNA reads TGTGCCAGCTCACCACGGTTTAGCGGGGGACTTAGCACAGATACGCAGTATTTT. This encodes CASSPRFSGGLSTDTQYF.

CDR3 loop: CASSQQGAVGELFF. CDR3 DNA: TGTGCCAGCAGTCAACAGGGAGCGGTCGGGGAGCTGTTTTTT. The V call is TRBV6-2 or TRBV6-3, the J call TRBJ2-2; D is possibly TRBD1 (6 bases). The V end lost 5 bases, the J end lost 7 bases, and 14 bases lay between the germline ends. From germline, CDR1 is MNHEY and CDR2 SVGEGT. The CDR3 is 14 residues long.

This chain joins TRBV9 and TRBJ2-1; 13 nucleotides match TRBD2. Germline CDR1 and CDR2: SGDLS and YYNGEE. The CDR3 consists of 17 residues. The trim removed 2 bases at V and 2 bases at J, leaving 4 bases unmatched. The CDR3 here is CASSVGGTSGAYNEQFF. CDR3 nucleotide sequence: TGTGCCAGCAGCGTCGGAGGGACTAGCGGGGCCTACAATGAGCAGTTCTTC.

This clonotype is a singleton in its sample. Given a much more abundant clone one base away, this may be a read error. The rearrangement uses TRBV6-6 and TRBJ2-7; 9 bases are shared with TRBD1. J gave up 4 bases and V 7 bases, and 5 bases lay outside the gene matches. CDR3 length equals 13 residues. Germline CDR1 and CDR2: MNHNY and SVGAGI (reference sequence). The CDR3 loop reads CASTGQGLYEQYF. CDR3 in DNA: TGTGCCAGCACTGGACAGGGGTTATACGAGCAGTACTTC.

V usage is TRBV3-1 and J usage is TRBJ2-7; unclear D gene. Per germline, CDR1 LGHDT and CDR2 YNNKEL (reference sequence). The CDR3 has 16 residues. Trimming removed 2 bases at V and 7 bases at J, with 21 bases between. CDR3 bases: TGTGCCAGCAGCCAATATACGGTAAGCTCCTACAATGAGCAGTACTTC. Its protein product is CASSQYTVSSYNEQYF.

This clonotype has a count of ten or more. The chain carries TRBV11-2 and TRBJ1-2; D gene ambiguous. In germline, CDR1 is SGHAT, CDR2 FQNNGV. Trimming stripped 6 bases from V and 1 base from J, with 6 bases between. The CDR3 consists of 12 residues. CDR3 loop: CASSRSNYGYTF. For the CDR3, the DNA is TGTGCCAGCAGTCGCAGTAACTATGGCTACACCTTC.

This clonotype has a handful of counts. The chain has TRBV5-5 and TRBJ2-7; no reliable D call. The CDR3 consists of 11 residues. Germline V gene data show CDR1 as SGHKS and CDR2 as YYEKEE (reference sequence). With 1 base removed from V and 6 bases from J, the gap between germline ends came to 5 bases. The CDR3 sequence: CASSLLSEQYF. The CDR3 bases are TGTGCCAGCAGCTTGCTAAGCGAGCAGTACTTC.

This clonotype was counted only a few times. CDR3 amino acids: CASRLAASVSQYF. The CDR3 DNA follows: TGTGCCAGCAGATTAGCGGCTAGTGTGTCCCAGTACTTC. V and J are TRBV6-5 and TRBJ2-7; D perhaps matches TRBD2 (6 bases). Germline lookup yields CDR1 MNHEY and CDR2 SVGAGI. The V end lost 6 bases, the J end lost 10 bases, and 19 bases lay between the germline ends. The CDR3 consists of 13 residues.

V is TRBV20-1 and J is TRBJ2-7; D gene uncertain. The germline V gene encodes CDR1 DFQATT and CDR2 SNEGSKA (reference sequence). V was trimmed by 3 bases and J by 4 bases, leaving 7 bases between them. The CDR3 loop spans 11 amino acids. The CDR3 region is CSASPNYEQYF. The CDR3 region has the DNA TGCAGTGCTAGCCCTAATTACGAGCAGTACTTC.

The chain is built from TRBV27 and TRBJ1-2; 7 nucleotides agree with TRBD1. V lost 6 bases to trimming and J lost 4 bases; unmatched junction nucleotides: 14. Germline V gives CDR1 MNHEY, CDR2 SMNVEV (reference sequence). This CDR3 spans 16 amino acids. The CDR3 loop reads CASSPVVLGQIYGYTF. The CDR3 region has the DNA TGTGCCAGCAGCCCTGTTGTTTTGGGACAGATCTATGGCTACACCTTC.

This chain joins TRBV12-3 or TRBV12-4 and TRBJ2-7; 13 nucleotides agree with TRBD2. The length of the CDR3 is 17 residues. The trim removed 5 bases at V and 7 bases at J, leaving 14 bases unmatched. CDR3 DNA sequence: TGTGCCAGCAGTGAACCCAGGGGACTAGCGGGATACAATGAGCAGTACTTC. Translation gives CASSEPRGLAGYNEQYF.

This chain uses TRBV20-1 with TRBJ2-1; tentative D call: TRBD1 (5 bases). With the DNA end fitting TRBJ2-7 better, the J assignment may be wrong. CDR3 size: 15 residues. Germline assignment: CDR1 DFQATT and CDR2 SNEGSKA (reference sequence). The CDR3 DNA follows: TGCAGTGCCTCGCCTCGTACTGGGGCTTACAATGAGCAGTACTTC. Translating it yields CSASPRTGAYNEQYF.

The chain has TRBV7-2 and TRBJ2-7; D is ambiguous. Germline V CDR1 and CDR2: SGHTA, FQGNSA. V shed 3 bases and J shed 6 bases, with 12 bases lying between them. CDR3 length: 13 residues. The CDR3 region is CASSFSLMPEQYF. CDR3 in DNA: TGTGCCAGCAGCTTTTCATTAATGCCCGAGCAGTACTTC.

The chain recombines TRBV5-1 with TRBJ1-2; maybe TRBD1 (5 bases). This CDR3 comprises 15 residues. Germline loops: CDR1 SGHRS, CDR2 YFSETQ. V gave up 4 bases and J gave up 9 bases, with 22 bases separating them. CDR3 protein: CASSTTGTGFLSYTF. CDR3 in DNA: TGCGCCAGCAGCACGACCGGGACGGGGTTTTTAAGCTACACCTTC.

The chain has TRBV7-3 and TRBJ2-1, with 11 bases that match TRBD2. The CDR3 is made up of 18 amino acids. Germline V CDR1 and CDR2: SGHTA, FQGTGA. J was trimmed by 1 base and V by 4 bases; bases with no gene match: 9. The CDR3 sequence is CASSSQTSGTSSYNEQFF. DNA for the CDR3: TGTGCCAGCAGCTCCCAGACTAGCGGGACCTCTTCCTACAATGAGCAGTTCTTC.

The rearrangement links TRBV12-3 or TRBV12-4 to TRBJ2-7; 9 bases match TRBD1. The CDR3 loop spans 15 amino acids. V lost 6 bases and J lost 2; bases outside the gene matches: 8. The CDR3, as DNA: TGTGCCAGCAGCACTAGGACAGGGGCTACCTACGAGCAGTACTTC. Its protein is CASSTRTGATYEQYF.

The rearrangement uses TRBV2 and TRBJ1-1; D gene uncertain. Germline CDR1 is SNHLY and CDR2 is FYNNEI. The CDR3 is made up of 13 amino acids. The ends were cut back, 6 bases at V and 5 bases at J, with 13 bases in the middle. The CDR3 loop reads CASRADPATEAFF. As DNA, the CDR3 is TGTGCCAGCAGAGCAGACCCGGCTACTGAAGCTTTCTTT.

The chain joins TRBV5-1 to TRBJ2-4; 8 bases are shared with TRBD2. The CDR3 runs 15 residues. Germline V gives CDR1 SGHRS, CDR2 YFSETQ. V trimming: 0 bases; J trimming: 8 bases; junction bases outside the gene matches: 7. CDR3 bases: TGCGCCAGCAGCTTGGCCGGGGGGGTAGGTGACATTCAGTACTTC. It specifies CASSLAGGVGDIQYF.

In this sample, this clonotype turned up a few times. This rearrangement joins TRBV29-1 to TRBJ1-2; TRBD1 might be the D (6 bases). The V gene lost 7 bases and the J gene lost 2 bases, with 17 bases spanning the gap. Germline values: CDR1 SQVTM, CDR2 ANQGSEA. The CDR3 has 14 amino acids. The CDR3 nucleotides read TGCAGCGCCCTGATCCGGACAGAAAACTATGGCTACACCTTC. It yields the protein CSALIRTENYGYTF.

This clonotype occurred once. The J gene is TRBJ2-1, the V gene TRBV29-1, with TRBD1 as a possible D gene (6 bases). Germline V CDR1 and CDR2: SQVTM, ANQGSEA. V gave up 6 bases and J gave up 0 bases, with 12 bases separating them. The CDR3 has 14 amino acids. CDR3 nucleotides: TGCAGCGTCAAAAGGACAGCCTCCTACAATGAGCAGTTCTTC. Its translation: CSVKRTASYNEQFF.

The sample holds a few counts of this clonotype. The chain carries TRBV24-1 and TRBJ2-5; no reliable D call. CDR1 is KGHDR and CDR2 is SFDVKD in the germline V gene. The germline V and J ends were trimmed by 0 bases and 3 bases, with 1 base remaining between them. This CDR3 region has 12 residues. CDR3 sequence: CATSDLKETQYF. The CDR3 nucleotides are TGTGCCACCAGTGATTTGAAAGAGACCCAGTACTTC.

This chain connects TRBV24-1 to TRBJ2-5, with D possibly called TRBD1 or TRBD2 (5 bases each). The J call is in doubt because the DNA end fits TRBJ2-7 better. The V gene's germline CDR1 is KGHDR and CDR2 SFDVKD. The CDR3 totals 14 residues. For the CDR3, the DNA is TGTGCCCCGTGGCAAGGGACCGCCTCCTACGAGCAGTACTTC. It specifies CAPWQGTASYEQYF.

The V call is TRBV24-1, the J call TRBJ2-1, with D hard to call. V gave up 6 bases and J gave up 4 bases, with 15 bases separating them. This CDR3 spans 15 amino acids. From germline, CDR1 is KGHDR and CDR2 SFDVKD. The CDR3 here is CATSPGSSPYNEQFF. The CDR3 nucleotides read TGTGCCACCAGTCCGGGCAGCTCCCCTTACAATGAGCAGTTCTTC.

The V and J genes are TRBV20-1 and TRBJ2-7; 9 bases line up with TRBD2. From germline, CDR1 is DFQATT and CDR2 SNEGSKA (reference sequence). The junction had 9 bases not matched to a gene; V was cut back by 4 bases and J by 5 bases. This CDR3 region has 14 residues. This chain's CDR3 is CSAMASGMLHEQYF. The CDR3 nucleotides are TGCAGTGCTATGGCTAGCGGGATGCTCCACGAGCAGTACTTC.

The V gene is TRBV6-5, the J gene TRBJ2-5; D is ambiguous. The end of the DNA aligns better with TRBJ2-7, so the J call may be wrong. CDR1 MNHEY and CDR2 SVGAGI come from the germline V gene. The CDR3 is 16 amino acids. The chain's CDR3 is CASSPSRARDGSEQYF. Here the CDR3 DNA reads TGTGCCAGCAGTCCCTCCCGGGCCCGTGACGGCTCCGAGCAGTACTTC.

Here the CDR3 DNA reads TGTGCCAGCAGTTTATTGGCTAGCGGGAGGGCCTCTGGGGCCAACGTCCTGACTTTC. It translates to CASSLLASGRASGANVLTF. The J gene is TRBJ2-6, the V gene TRBV27; 12 bases align to TRBD2. The germline gives CDR1 MNHEY, CDR2 SMNVEV (reference sequence). The CDR3 sequence is 19 residues long. Trimming took 1 base from V and 0 from J; bases not matched to a gene: 4.

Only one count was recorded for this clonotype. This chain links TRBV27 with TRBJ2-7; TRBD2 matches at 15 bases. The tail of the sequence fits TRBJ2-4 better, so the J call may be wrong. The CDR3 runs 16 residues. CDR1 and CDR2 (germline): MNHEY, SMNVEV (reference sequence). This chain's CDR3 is CASSGLGLAGGNIQYF. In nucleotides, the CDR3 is TGTGCCAGCAGTGGCCTGGGACTAGCGGGAGGAAACATTCAGTACTTC.